This T cell receptor delta chain was sequenced in a study of Vδ1+ human thymocytes (dated by TCRdb to about 2018). For the wider study: mRNA-level TRG and TRD CDR3 repertoires of highly purified Vdelta1+ thymocytes from young children were characterised as a data resource. Validation of the multiplex-based CDR3 amplicon strategy against 5'RACE-based CDR3 amplicon generation methods had been performed previously.

In the germline V gene, CDR1 corresponds to TSWWSYY and CDR2 to QGS. After removal of 2 bases from V and 11 bases from J, the junction retains 30 bases not matched to a gene. From the cysteine up to the phenylalanine, the CDR3 has a length of 22 residues. Only the CDR3 region is kept as DNA, spanning 66 bases read in frame from base 1. About this clone: The antigen it binds to is not known. One base away there is no much larger clone; base qualities are not given.

Thymic samples were depleted of alphabeta T cells, then CD3+ TCRVdelta1+ TCRVdelta2- thymocytes were FACS-sorted. The purity of the sorted Vdelta1+ thymocytes was between roughly 98% and 99.6%. Thymic specimens were obtained from several paediatric patients, aged from 5 days to 15 months, who were undergoing corrective cardiac surgery. The thymic tissue was dispersed, and mononuclear cells were isolated using a Histopaque-1077 density gradient. Staining used anti-TCRVdelta1 clone TS8.2, anti-TCRVdelta2 clone B6, anti-CD3 clone HIT3a and anti-TCRalphabeta clone IP26 antibodies. The paper as a whole reports these results and caveats: Because unexpected Vdelta2 sequences could lead to misinterpretation of bulk repertoire data, the authors recommended using highly purified populations and single-cell validation. Donors shared many TRG clonotypes (up to about 6.9x10^3), but TRD repertoires were essentially private, with at most 130 shared. Thymic TRG and TRD repertoires appeared highly polyclonal with Gaussian CDR3 length distributions, unlike oligoclonal peripheral blood repertoires. Around 20% of thymic TRD sequences were found to be Vdelta2 (and few were Vdelta3) despite high sort purity, in contrast to peripheral blood Vdelta1+ controls. Because no clustering by age or sex was seen, donors were not stratified by age or sex in the analyses.

RNA was isolated using the RNeasy mini kit, and reverse transcription was performed with Superscript III. CDR3 amplicons were generated by multiplex PCR with pooled V-gene forward primers and a constant-region reverse primer carrying Illumina adaptor overhangs. Amplicons were gel-purified, then indexed with Nextera index primers over eight extra PCR cycles and purified with AMPure XP beads. The libraries were sequenced on an Illumina MiSeq using paired-end 250 bp reads, dual indexing and a roughly 20% PhiX spike-in. Processing in the source paper ran as follows. FastQC was used to quality check the reads, while ea-utils fastq-join merged the TRG read pairs. Sequences were annotated with IMGT/HighV-QUEST, keeping only productive sequences with unambiguous V-gene assignment; clonotypes were defined by identical CDR3 sequence. For downstream analysis, the tools were VDJtools 1.1.1, tcR 2.2.3, Treemap and vegan Shannon diversity in R 3.4.4. TCRdb reprocessed the public data with the CATT caller; entries with the same nucleotide sequence were combined afterwards. The V and J calls were not made by the authors but by TCRdb's processing. In this sample the table shows some 27,000 delta-chain clones, roughly 6.7% of which occur a single time. Around 1% of the sample rests with the top ten.

The specimen sequenced was Vdelta1+ gamma-delta thymocytes from the thymus. Read against the paper, the sample's cell subset or site label means: FACS-sorted CD3+ TCRalphabeta- TCRVdelta1+ TCRVdelta2- thymocytes. This TCR was recovered from a girl under three years old who had congenital heart surgery. The chain is assembled from TRDV1 and TRDJ1, and TRDD3 aligns with 12 junction nucleotides. At the DNA level, the sequence is TGTGCTCTTGGGGAATCTGAACCTTCCTCCACGCGCTGGGGGATACGACGCATAGGGCTCATCTTT. Its protein reads: CALGESEPSSTRWGIRRIGLIF.